These 10 T cell receptor beta chains share one sample of origin, sequenced in a study of blood T cell repertoires in COVID-19. Assay used: immunoSEQ multiplex PCR; TCRdb lists only in-frame clones, some missing. The data hold approximately 170,000 clones, with roughly nine tenths observed a single time. The sequencing sample was made of peripheral blood. These receptors all stem from a young man who had recovered from COVID-19.

The V and J genes are TRBV4-3 and TRBJ2-1; the match to TRBD2 covers 9 bases. The CDR3 is 16 amino acids. J lost 6 bases, V lost 0 bases, and 6 bases had no gene match. From germline, CDR1 is LGHNA and CDR2 YSLEER. Written as DNA, the CDR3 is TGCGCCAGCAGCCAAGATTTTTCACTAGCGGGCAATGAGCAGTTCTTC. Protein product: CASSQDFSLAGNEQFF.

The V and J genes are TRBV5-6 and TRBJ2-7; 7 positions agree with TRBD2. With 0 bases clipped from V and 3 bases from J, the junction kept 15 bases outside the gene matches. CDR1 and CDR2 from the germline V gene are SGHDT and YYEEEE. There are 18 residues in the CDR3. The CDR3 loop is CASSLAVAGGRRGYEQYF. CDR3 coding DNA: TGTGCCAGCAGCTTGGCTGTAGCGGGCGGTCGCCGCGGCTACGAGCAGTACTTC.

The V call is TRBV28, the J call TRBJ1-4, with D hard to call. This CDR3 contains 12 residues. Looked up from germline, CDR1 is MDHEN and CDR2 is SYDVKM. CDR3 in amino acids: CASGAANEKLFF. CDR3 coding DNA: TGTGCTAGTGGAGCAGCTAATGAAAAACTGTTTTTT.

The chain couples TRBV9 to TRBJ2-2, with TRBD2 identical over 9 bases. CDR1 is SGDLS, CDR2 YYNGEE, per germline. The length of the CDR3 is 14 residues. Trimming cost V 0 bases and J 13 bases; bases outside gene matches: 7. The CDR3 region has the DNA TGTGCCAGCAGCGTAGGGGGACTAGCAAGCGGGCTGTTTTTT. Its protein is CASSVGGLASGLFF.

The CDR3, as DNA: TGCAGCGTTTCCGGCGGACACTTCTATGGCTACACCTTC. It is translated as CSVSGGHFYGYTF. This chain connects TRBV29-1 to TRBJ1-2; a weak D match, TRBD1 (5 bases). This CDR3 region has 13 residues. V lost 5 bases and J lost 4, with 14 bases in between. CDR1 is SQVTM and CDR2 is ANQGSEA in the germline V gene.

This chain uses TRBV7-9 with TRBJ1-2, with TRBD1 identical over 8 bases. The CDR3 consists of 14 residues. Losses at the gene ends were 4 bases for V and 4 bases for J; bases not matched to a gene: 5. The germline gives CDR1 SEHNR, CDR2 FQNEAQ (reference sequence). DNA of the CDR3: TGTGCCAGCAGCTGGGGACAGGCGATCTATGGCTACACCTTC. It yields the protein CASSWGQAIYGYTF.

J is TRBJ2-1 and V is TRBV6-5; D might be TRBD1 (6 bases). CDR3 length: 12 amino acids. Looked up from germline, CDR1 is MNHEY and CDR2 is SVGAGI. The ends were cut back, 0 bases at V and 12 bases at J, with 9 bases in the middle. CDR3 coding DNA: TGTGCCAGCAGTTACTCCGGGACACGGCAGTTCTTC. It yields the protein CASSYSGTRQFF.

V and J are TRBV11-2 and TRBJ2-5, with 8 bases aligning to TRBD1. This CDR3 is built from 16 residues. Germline V gives CDR1 SGHAT, CDR2 FQNNGV. V gave up 5 bases and J gave up 2 bases; unmatched junction bases: 10. The CDR3 spells CASSLRDRRSQETQYF. CDR3 DNA sequence: TGTGCCAGCAGCCTGAGGGACAGGCGTTCTCAAGAGACCCAGTACTTC.

This clone came up once. This chain uses TRBV10-2 with TRBJ2-7; the match to TRBD1 covers 7 bases. The V gene's germline CDR1 is WSHSY and CDR2 SAAADI. J gave up 0 bases and V 3 bases, and 2 bases lay outside the gene matches. CDR3 length: 14 residues. The CDR3, as DNA: TGCGCCAGCAGTGAACAGGGGACCTCCTACGAGCAGTACTTC. Translated, it gives CASSEQGTSYEQYF.

V gene TRBV3-1 (or the pseudogene TRBV3-2) combines with J gene TRBJ2-1; the match to TRBD2 covers 13 bases. In germline, CDR1 is LGHDT, CDR2 YNNKEL (reference sequence). The CDR3 is 18 amino acids. Unmatched junction bases numbered 8, after V lost 5 bases and J lost 1 base. Here the CDR3 DNA reads TGTGCCAGCAGCACGGGACTAGCGGGGATAGGATCCTACAATGAGCAGTTCTTC. As protein: CASSTGLAGIGSYNEQFF.